These T cell receptor beta chains were read from a single sample in a study of T cells in narcolepsy. TCRdb's table, derived via immunoSEQ multiplex PCR, lists solely in-frame clones and lacks some. The table lists approximately 30,000 clones, around nine tenths of them singletons. Sequences were obtained from CD45RA- memory CD4+ T cells from PBMCs. All receptors derive from a human donor with narcolepsy. Each CDR3 is given with its conserved first and last residue. A D gene is named only where the DNA matches it firmly. The listing skips clone size in some rows; elsewhere it reads once, few, many or a size class.

length | J | D | size | V | DNA | CDR3
14 | TRBJ1-5 | NA | NA | TRBV4-1 | TGCGCCAGCAGCCAAGCTGGGGGAAATCAGCCCCAGCATTTT | CASSQAGGNQPQHF
17 | TRBJ1-5 | NA | few | TRBV2 | TGTGCCAGCAGTAATCCGGCGCGCGGGAAGGGGACCCAGCCCCAGCATTTT | CASSNPARGKGTQPQHF
14 | TRBJ1-1 | NA | NA | TRBV6-1 | TGTGCCAGCAGACCTAAACCCTCGGGAACTGAAGCTTTCTTT | CASRPKPSGTEAFF
14 | TRBJ2-3 | NA | NA | TRBV9 | TGTGCCAGCAGCGGTACCGGGGATGGGGATACGCAGTATTTT | CASSGTGDGDTQYF
15 | TRBJ1-2 | NA | NA | TRBV5-4 | TGTGCCAGCAGCAGTGGGGGCGTAGGGGTCTATGGCTACACCTTC | CASSSGGVGVYGYTF
13 | TRBJ1-2 | TRBD1 | once | TRBV18 | TGTGCCAGCTTCACAGGACAGGGGAGTGGCTACACCTTC | CASFTGQGSGYTF
16 | TRBJ1-1 | TRBD1 | NA | TRBV13 | TGTGCCAGCAGCCCGGGTCCGGGACAGGGGAACACTGAAGCTTTCTTT | CASSPGPGQGNTEAFF
15 | TRBJ1-1 | NA | few | TRBV19 | TGTGCCAGTAGTACCTCCACAGAAGCGAACACTGAAGCTTTCTTT | CASSTSTEANTEAFF
14 | TRBJ2-2 | NA | once | TRBV25-1 | TGTGCCAGCCTTGGCCAGGGTAACACCGGGGAGCTGTTTTTT | CASLGQGNTGELFF
15 | TRBJ1-3 | NA | NA | TRBV5-5 | TGTGCCAGCAGCTTTTCCCCGAGCTCTGGAAACACCATATATTTT | CASSFSPSSGNTIYF
15 | TRBJ2-1 | TRBD2 | NA | TRBV11-2 | TGTGCCAGCAGCTCGACTAGCGGGGGGGTGAATGAGCAGTTCTTC | CASSSTSGGVNEQFF
14 | TRBJ2-3 | NA | NA | TRBV5-1 | TGCGCCAGCAGCCCCCTCGGGGTCCTGGATACGCAGTATTTT | CASSPLGVLDTQYF
17 | TRBJ2-2 | TRBD2 | NA | TRBV2 | TGTGCCAGCAGTTCCGGACTAGCGGGGGGCTGGACCGGGGAGCTGTTTTTT | CASSSGLAGGWTGELFF
16 | TRBJ2-1 | NA | once | TRBV6-5 | TGTGCCAGCAGTTACTCGTATCGGGGGGCTTACAATGAGCAGTTCTTC | CASSYSYRGAYNEQFF
14 | TRBJ1-1 | NA | NA | TRBV5-1 | TGCGCCAGCAGCTATCTGGGAGGTTACCAAGGGGCTTTCTTT | CASSYLGGYQGAFF
15 | TRBJ1-3 | NA | NA | TRBV28 | TGTGCCAGCAGTTTCTCCAGGAGCTCTGGAAACACCATATATTTT | CASSFSRSSGNTIYF
14 | TRBJ1-5 | NA | NA | TRBV6-5 | TGTGCCAGCAGTCGTACAGGGACCAATCAGCCCCAGCATTTT | CASSRTGTNQPQHF
14 | TRBJ2-4 | TRBD1 | NA | TRBV19 | TGTGCCAGTAGTATAGGACAGGGGGCGAACATTCAGTACTTC | CASSIGQGANIQYF
12 | TRBJ2-5 | NA | NA | TRBV6-5 | TGTGCCAGCAGCCTCCAGAAGGAGACCCAGTACTTC | CASSLQKETQYF
11 | TRBJ1-1 | NA | NA | TRBV20-1 | TGCAGTGCTAGGAGTCAGGGTTCGGCTTTCTTT | CSARSQGSAFF
15 | TRBJ2-3 | TRBD2 | once | TRBV5-1 | TGCGCCAGCAGCTTACTAGCGGGGGCCACAGATACGCAGTATTTT | CASSLLAGATDTQYF
13 | TRBJ1-5 | NA | NA | TRBV10-2 | TGCGCCAGCACAAGGACAGTTAATCAGCCCCAGCATTTT | CASTRTVNQPQHF
14 | TRBJ1-6 | TRBD1 | NA | TRBV6-6 | TGTGCCAGCAAAACCGGGACAGGGAGTTCACCCCTCCACTTT | CASKTGTGSSPLHF
17 | TRBJ1-2 | TRBD1 | few | TRBV19 | TGTGCCAGTAGTAGGGGACAGGGGTACGTCCTTGGCTATGGCTACACCTTC | CASSRGQGYVLGYGYTF
15 | TRBJ2-5 | TRBD2 | few | TRBV28 | TGTGCCAGTCGGGGAAGCGGGGGGTACCAAGAGACCCAGTACTTC | CASRGSGGYQETQYF
16 | TRBJ2-3 | TRBD1 | NA | TRBV19 | TGTGCCAGTACCCCAACCGGGACAGGGCTCACAGATACGCAGTATTTT | CASTPTGTGLTDTQYF
17 | TRBJ1-2 | NA | NA | TRBV7-6 | TGTGCCAGCAGCCCCAGGGAAAGAGGGTCTTCGGACTATGGCTACACCTTC | CASSPRERGSSDYGYTF
13 | TRBJ2-1 | NA | NA | TRBV10-2 | TGCGCCAGCAACCCGGGACACTACAATGAGCAGTTCTTC | CASNPGHYNEQFF
14 | TRBJ1-5 | NA | NA | TRBV5-1 | TGCGCCAGCAGCTTGGTGGAGGGGGGTCAGCCCCAGCATTTT | CASSLVEGGQPQHF
14 | TRBJ2-1 | TRBD2 | NA | TRBV2 | TGTGCCAGTGCCGAGGTAGCGGGGGGGATTGAGCAGTTCTTC | CASAEVAGGIEQFF
14 | TRBJ2-2 | NA | NA | TRBV2 | TGTGCCAGCCAGGCGGGGGCTAACACCGGGGAGCTGTTTTTT | CASQAGANTGELFF
13 | TRBJ2-3 | TRBD1 | NA | TRBV19 | TGTGCCACCCAGACAGGGTACACAGATACGCAGTATTTT | CATQTGYTDTQYF
15 | TRBJ1-4 | TRBD1 | few | TRBV18 | TGTGCCAGCCGGACAGGGGGCTTGAGTAATGAAAAACTGTTTTTT | CASRTGGLSNEKLFF
13 | TRBJ2-7 | NA | NA | TRBV6-5 | TGTGCCAGCAGTGGCCTGAGGCCCTTAGAGCAGTACTTC | CASSGLRPLEQYF
13 | TRBJ1-1 | NA | NA | TRBV6-1 | TGTGCCAGCAGTGTGGGGGAGAGGGCTGAAGCTTTCTTT | CASSVGERAEAFF
14 | TRBJ1-5 | TRBD1 | NA | TRBV6-5 | TGTGCCAGCAGTAGACAGGGCGGCAATCAGCCCCAGCATTTT | CASSRQGGNQPQHF
14 | TRBJ2-5 | NA | NA | TRBV2 | TGTGCCAGCAGCCGAGGGAGCGGCCAAGAGACCCAGTACTTC | CASSRGSGQETQYF
13 | TRBJ1-1 | TRBD1 | NA | TRBV5-1 | TGCGCCAGCAGCAGGACAGGGGGCACTGAAGCTTTCTTT | CASSRTGGTEAFF
15 | TRBJ2-1 | NA | NA | TRBV15 | TGTGCCACCAGCCGAGTCCAGGAGTCCCGCAATGAGCAGTTCTTC | CATSRVQESRNEQFF
13 | TRBJ1-1 | TRBD1 | NA | TRBV29-1 | TGCAGCGGGTGGGGACAGGGGGACACTGAAGCTTTCTTT | CSGWGQGDTEAFF
14 | TRBJ2-2 | NA | NA | TRBV27 | TGTGCCAGCAGTCGGCGACAGCTCACCGGGGAGCTGTTTTTT | CASSRRQLTGELFF
14 | TRBJ1-1 | NA | NA | TRBV5-1 | TGCGCCAGCAGCCACCTCGGGGGGAACACTGAAGCTTTCTTT | CASSHLGGNTEAFF
15 | TRBJ2-2 | NA | NA | TRBV11-3 | TGTGCCAGCAGCCTTTCGAGGGAGAGGACCGGGGAGCTGTTTTTT | CASSLSRERTGELFF
14 | TRBJ1-1 | NA | NA | TRBV27 | TGTGCCAGCAGCACACAGGAGTTGAACACTGAAGCTTTCTTT | CASSTQELNTEAFF
14 | TRBJ2-1 | TRBD2 | NA | TRBV2 | TGTGCCAGCTCTCGACTAGCGGGGGACAATGAGCAGTTCTTC | CASSRLAGDNEQFF
17 | TRBJ1-5 | TRBD1 | NA | TRBV19 | TGTGCCAGTAGTATAGGGTCAGGGGGCAGGGCCCCTCAGCCCCAGCATTTT | CASSIGSGGRAPQPQHF
14 | TRBJ1-2 | NA | NA | TRBV27 | TGTGCCAGCAGTTTTTCAACACCCCCGGCTGGCTACACCTTC | CASSFSTPPAGYTF
14 | TRBJ1-5 | TRBD1 | NA | TRBV6-1 | TGTGCCAGCACTGGGACAGGCCTCAATCAGCCCCAGCATTTT | CASTGTGLNQPQHF
14 | TRBJ1-6 | NA | NA | TRBV11-3 | TGTGCCAGCAGCTTAGCAGGGATGAATTCACCCCTCCACTTT | CASSLAGMNSPLHF
16 | TRBJ2-5 | TRBD2 | NA | TRBV19 | TGTGCCAGTAGCCCACGTCCCGGGACTAAAAAAGAGACCCAGTACTTC | CASSPRPGTKKETQYF
15 | TRBJ1-4 | NA | NA | TRBV5-4 | TGTGCCAGCACCCAAGGGGGGGTTACTAATGAAAAACTGTTTTTT | CASTQGGVTNEKLFF
14 | TRBJ1-6 | NA | NA | TRBV5-1 | TGCGCCAGCAGCTGGGACATCCATAATTCACCCCTCCACTTT | CASSWDIHNSPLHF
14 | TRBJ2-7 | NA | NA | TRBV10-2 | TGCGCCAGCAGTGAGCCAGGCGTCTCCTACGAGCAGTACTTC | CASSEPGVSYEQYF
15 | TRBJ2-5 | TRBD1 | NA | TRBV18 | TGTGCCAGCTCACGTAACAGGGGGCTACAAGAGACCCAGTACTTC | CASSRNRGLQETQYF
16 | TRBJ2-3 | TRBD1 | NA | TRBV11-1 | TGTGCCAGCAGCTTCGGGGGACAGGGGGCGAGAGATACGCAGTATTTT | CASSFGGQGARDTQYF